This TCR beta chain was retrieved from a study of blood T cell repertoires in COVID-19. Study at large: Donors in the United States, Italy and Spain gave samples during acute or convalescent COVID-19. T cells, B-cell-depleted T cells, or PBMCs provided the cDNA or gDNA that served as material.

Per germline, CDR1 SGHTA and CDR2 FQGNSA. The V end was cut by 4 bases, the J end by 4 bases, with 17 bases between. CDR3 length: 15 residues. Original data processing: Reference gene primer amplification in the assay estimated nucleated cell counts. Repertoires were generated with immunoSEQ multiplex PCR, while TCRdb's copy carries only in-frame clones and drops some. That table gives V, J and clone size, and the DNA gave D and trimming. The profile shows some 64,000 clones, roughly 80% of them singletons. The V call is TRBV7-2, the J call TRBJ2-7, with D unresolved. Sequencing was performed on peripheral blood. The receptor was isolated from a man aged 55 to 70 with acute or convalescent COVID-19. The CDR3 region is CASSYSGSVRYEQYF. The CDR3 coding sequence is TGTGCCAGCAGCTACTCCGGGTCAGTTCGATACGAGCAGTACTTC.